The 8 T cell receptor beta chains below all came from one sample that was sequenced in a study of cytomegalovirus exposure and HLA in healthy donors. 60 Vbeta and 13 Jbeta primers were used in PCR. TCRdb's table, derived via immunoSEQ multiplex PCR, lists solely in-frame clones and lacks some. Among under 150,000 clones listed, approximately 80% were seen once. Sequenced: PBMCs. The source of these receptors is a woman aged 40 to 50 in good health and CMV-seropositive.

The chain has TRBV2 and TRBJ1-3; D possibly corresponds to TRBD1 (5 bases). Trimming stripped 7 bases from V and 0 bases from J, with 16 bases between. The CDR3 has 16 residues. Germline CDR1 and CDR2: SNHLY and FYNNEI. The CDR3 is CASKTATIISGNTIYF. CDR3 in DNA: TGTGCCAGCAAGACAGCGACCATAATCTCTGGAAACACCATATATTTT.

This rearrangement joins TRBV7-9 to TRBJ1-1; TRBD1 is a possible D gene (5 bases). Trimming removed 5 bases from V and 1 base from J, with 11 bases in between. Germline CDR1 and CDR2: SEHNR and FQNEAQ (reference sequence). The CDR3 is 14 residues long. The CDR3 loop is CASSPGGSNTEAFF. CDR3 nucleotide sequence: TGTGCCAGCAGCCCGGGGGGGTCGAACACTGAAGCTTTCTTT.

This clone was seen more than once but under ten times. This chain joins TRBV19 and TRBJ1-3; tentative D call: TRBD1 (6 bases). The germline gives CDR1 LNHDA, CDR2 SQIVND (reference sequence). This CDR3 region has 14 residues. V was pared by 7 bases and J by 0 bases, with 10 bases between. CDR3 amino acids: CASNQGISGNTIYF. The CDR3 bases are TGTGCCAGTAACCAGGGGATCTCTGGAAACACCATATATTTT. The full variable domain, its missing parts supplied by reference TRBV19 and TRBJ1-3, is DGGITQSPKYLFRKEGQNVTLSCEQNLNHDAMYWYRQDPGQGLRLIYYSQIVNDFQKGDIAEGYSVSREKKESFPLTVTSAQKNPTAFYLCASNQGISGNTIYFGEGSWLTVV.

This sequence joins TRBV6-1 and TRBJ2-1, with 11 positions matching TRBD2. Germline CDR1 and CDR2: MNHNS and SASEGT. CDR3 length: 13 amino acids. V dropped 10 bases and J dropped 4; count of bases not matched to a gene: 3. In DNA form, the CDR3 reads TGTGCCACCCGACTAGCGGGATACAATGAGCAGTTCTTC. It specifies CATRLAGYNEQFF.

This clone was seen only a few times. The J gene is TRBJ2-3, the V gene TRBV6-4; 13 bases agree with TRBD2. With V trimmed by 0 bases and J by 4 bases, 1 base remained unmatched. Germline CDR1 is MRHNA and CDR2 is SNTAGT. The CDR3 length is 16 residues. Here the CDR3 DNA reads TGTGCCAGCAGTGACTCGACTAGCGGGGGGCCAGATACGCAGTATTTT. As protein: CASSDSTSGGPDTQYF.

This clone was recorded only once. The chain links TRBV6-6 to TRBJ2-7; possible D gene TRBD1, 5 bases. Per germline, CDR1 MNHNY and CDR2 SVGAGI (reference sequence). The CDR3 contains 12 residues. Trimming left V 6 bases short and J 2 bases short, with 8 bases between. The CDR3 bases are TGTGCCAGCAGAGACAGAGCCTACGAGCAGTACTTC. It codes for CASRDRAYEQYF.

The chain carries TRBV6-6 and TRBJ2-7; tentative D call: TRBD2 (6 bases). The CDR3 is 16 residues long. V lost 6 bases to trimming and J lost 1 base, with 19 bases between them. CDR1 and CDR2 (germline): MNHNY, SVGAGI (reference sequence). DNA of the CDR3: TGTGCCAGCAGACACGACGGGGGACGGATATCCTACGAGCAGTACTTC. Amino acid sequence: CASRHDGGRISYEQYF.

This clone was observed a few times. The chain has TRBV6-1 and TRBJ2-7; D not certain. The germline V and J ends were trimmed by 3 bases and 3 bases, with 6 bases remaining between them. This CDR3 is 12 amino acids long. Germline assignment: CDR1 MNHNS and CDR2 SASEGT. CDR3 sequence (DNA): TGTGCCAGCAGTGACCTAGTCTACGAGCAGTACTTC. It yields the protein CASSDLVYEQYF.